The present TCR beta chain was sequenced within a study of cytomegalovirus exposure and HLA in healthy donors. Study-wide results and caveats: In a later analysis, 15,000 to 20,000 TCR beta sequences were associated with HLA alleles at 0.05 false discovery rate. Accounts indicate the classifier identified cytomegalovirus status with strong specificity and sensitivity.

This clone has only one observation. What it binds is not known. Primers: 60 Vbeta forward and 13 Jbeta reverse. Method: immunoSEQ multiplex PCR; TCRdb's copy keeps in-frame clones and lacks some. The sample lists 150,000 to 200,000 clones, roughly 82% occurring once. This CDR3 has 15 residues. The germline V gene encodes CDR1 SNHLY and CDR2 FYNNEI. V dropped 6 bases and J dropped 5; count of bases not matched to a gene: 12. The sequence was collected from a girl under 18 in good health and CMV-seropositive. The sequencing sample was made of PBMCs. The chain joins TRBV2 to TRBJ2-5; 7 bases match TRBD1. CDR3 amino acids: CASSKLQGISETQYF. As DNA, the CDR3 is TGTGCCAGCAGCAAATTACAGGGGATCTCGGAGACCCAGTACTTC.